This T cell receptor beta chain is from a study of T cells in Graves' hyperthyroidism and ophthalmopathy. The CDR3 loop spans 13 amino acids. With 4 bases removed from V and 9 bases from J, the gap between germline ends came to 15 bases. Looked up from germline, CDR1 is SEHNR and CDR2 is FQNEAQ (reference sequence). Researchers took RNA transcripts and amplified the TCR beta CDR3 regions from them. Primed by the HTBI set, a first-round RT-PCR was run on the TCR CDR3. From the multiplex PCR reads, TCRdb called clonotypes with MiXCR, one entry per CDR3 protein. The sample holds just under 750,000 distinct CDR3 sequences, roughly a third seen once.

V gene TRBV7-9 combines with J gene TRBJ2-5, with D hard to call. The clonotype originates from a woman aged 40 to 50 with Graves' hyperthyroidism. The sequenced sample consisted of blood. As DNA, the CDR3 is TGTGCCAGCAGCTCCGGATTTAATCAGCCCCAGTACTTC. Amino acids: CASSSGFNQPQYF.